A single sample gave rise to the 6 T cell receptor beta chains below, sequenced in a study of T cell responses to AZD1222 COVID-19 vaccine. Measured with immunoSEQ multiplex PCR; TCRdb has only the in-frame clones, and not every one. In the table there are more than 85,000 clones, roughly 80% of which are singletons. The input for sequencing was peripheral blood, taken 28 days after the second AZD1222 dose. The source of these receptors is an adult who received the AZD1222 COVID-19 vaccine.

The chain is built from TRBV2 and TRBJ2-1; 11 nucleotides line up with TRBD2. V was clipped by 7 bases and J by 1 base; unmatched bases: 3. Germline loops: CDR1 SNHLY, CDR2 FYNNEI. The CDR3 sequence is 15 residues long. The CDR3 nucleotides read TGTGCCAGCACTCTAGCGGGGGGTTCCTACAATGAGCAGTTCTTC. This translates into CASTLAGGSYNEQFF.

This clone is a singleton in its sample. The chain employs TRBV4-1 and TRBJ1-5, with D perhaps matching TRBD1 (6 bases). CDR3 length: 15 amino acids. Trimming left V 1 base short and J 7 bases short, with 14 bases between. Looked up from germline, CDR1 is MGHRA and CDR2 is YSYEKL. The CDR3 reads CASSQARGAGQPQHF. The CDR3 DNA follows: TGCGCCAGCAGCCAAGCCAGGGGCGCGGGGCAGCCCCAGCATTTT.

V usage is TRBV18 and J usage is TRBJ2-2; weak D call: TRBD1 (5 bases). The CDR3 is 15 amino acids. Germline values: CDR1 KGHSH, CDR2 LQKENI. Trimming shortened V by 1 base and J by 5 bases, and 11 bases separated the two germline ends. The DNA for the CDR3 is TGTGCCAGCTCACCACGGCAGGGTTATACCGGGGAGCTGTTTTTT. Its protein product is CASSPRQGYTGELFF.

This chain uses TRBV7-9 with TRBJ2-6; D ambiguous. Germline CDR1 SEHNR, CDR2 FQNEAQ (reference sequence). Trimming pared 3 bases from V and 0 bases from J, leaving 3 bases between. This CDR3 is 14 amino acids long. The CDR3 sequence: CASSFDSGANVLTF. Here the CDR3 DNA reads TGTGCCAGCAGCTTCGACTCTGGGGCCAACGTCCTGACTTTC.

This rearrangement joins TRBV4-2 to TRBJ2-1, with TRBD2 matching over 10 bases. The CDR3 consists of 16 residues. J gave up 3 bases and V 2 bases, and 4 bases lay outside the gene matches. Per the germline V gene, CDR1 is LGHNA and CDR2 is YNFKEQ. CDR3 sequence reads: CASSQQERGGYNEQFF. The CDR3 DNA reads TGTGCCAGCAGCCAACAAGAGCGGGGGGGCTACAATGAGCAGTTCTTC.

The V and J genes are TRBV7-3 and TRBJ1-1, with D uncertain. This CDR3 is built from 15 residues. Germline values: CDR1 SGHTA, CDR2 FQGTGA. Trimming pared 5 bases from V and 1 base from J, leaving 14 bases between. The CDR3 reads CASSPNPRQNTEAFF. The CDR3 nucleotides are TGTGCCAGCAGCCCTAATCCTAGACAGAACACTGAAGCTTTCTTT. The complete variable domain, with remaining parts taken from reference TRBV7-3 and TRBJ1-1, reads GAGVSQTPSNKVTEKGKYVELRCDPISGHTALYWYRQSLGQGPEFLIYFQGTGAADDSGLPNDRFFAVRPEGSVSTLKIQRTERGDSAVYLCASSPNPRQNTEAFFGQGTRLTVV.